The 4 T cell receptor beta chains in this list originate from one sample, sequenced in a study of spatial heterogeneity in lung cancer. General observations from the study: Counts of expanded intratumoral alpha and beta TCRs tracked tumor mutation counts.

MiXCR was run by TCRdb on the 5' RACE reads, yielding one entry per CDR3 protein. The sample consists of under 8,000 distinct CDR3 sequences, 12% of them appearing once. No cognate antigen is known for these TCRs. Specified time point: sample taken at primary tumor resection. The sample consisted of lung tumor tissue, taken at surgery. These TCRs come from a male donor with early-stage non-small cell lung cancer.

There are a few counts of this clonotype. J is TRBJ2-5 and V is TRBV11-2; 8 nucleotides match TRBD2. J lost 5 bases, V lost 2 bases, and 7 bases had no gene match. Germline V gene lookup returns CDR1 SGHAT and CDR2 FQNNGV. The CDR3 sequence is 15 residues long. CDR3 sequence reads: CASSLSSGSRETQYF. CDR3 nucleotides: TGTGCCAGCAGCTTATCGAGCGGGAGTCGGGAGACCCAGTACTTC.

This clonotype occurred many times. This chain links TRBV20-1 with TRBJ2-5; 7 bases match TRBD2. CDR3 size: 14 residues. Unmatched junction bases numbered 9, after V lost 5 bases and J lost 3 bases. Germline CDR1 DFQATT, CDR2 SNEGSKA (reference sequence). The CDR3 nucleotides are TGCAGTGCTCCGAGTCTACTAGCGAAAGAGACCCAGTACTTC. Amino acid sequence: CSAPSLLAKETQYF.

This clonotype was detected ten times or more. The chain combines TRBV11-2 with TRBJ2-3, with D possibly TRBD2 on 6 matching bases. Looked up from germline, CDR1 is SGHAT and CDR2 is FQNNGV. V was clipped by 4 bases and J by 5 bases, with 13 bases between them. The CDR3 covers 14 residues. The CDR3 DNA follows: TGTGCCAGCAGCTCTTCGGACTACATAGATACGCAGTATTTT. This encodes CASSSSDYIDTQYF.

The rearrangement uses TRBV3-1 and TRBJ2-2, with a weak D call TRBD1 (6 bases). The germline V gene encodes CDR1 LGHDT and CDR2 YNNKEL (reference sequence). V was cut by 0 bases and J by 5 bases, with 16 bases left in between. The CDR3 extends over 17 amino acids. The CDR3 DNA sequence: TGTGCCAGCAGCCAAGATCCCTCAGGGGTCAGAACCGGGGAGCTGTTTTTT. It translates to CASSQDPSGVRTGELFF.